What follows describes a single TCR beta chain. The data belong to a study of monozygotic twins with inflammatory bowel disease. CDR3 length: 11 amino acids. Germline V lookup: CDR1 ENHRY, CDR2 SYGVKD. After re-calling the 5' RACE reads, TCRdb lists one entry per CDR3 protein, DNA absent. This listing includes a few hundred thousand distinct CDR3 sequences. The chain couples TRBV10-3 to TRBJ1-1. The sequencing sample was made of blood. This receptor was identified in a human donor with ulcerative colitis or Crohn's disease, or a healthy co-twin of an affected twin (not recorded which). The CDR3: CATLVGTEAFF.